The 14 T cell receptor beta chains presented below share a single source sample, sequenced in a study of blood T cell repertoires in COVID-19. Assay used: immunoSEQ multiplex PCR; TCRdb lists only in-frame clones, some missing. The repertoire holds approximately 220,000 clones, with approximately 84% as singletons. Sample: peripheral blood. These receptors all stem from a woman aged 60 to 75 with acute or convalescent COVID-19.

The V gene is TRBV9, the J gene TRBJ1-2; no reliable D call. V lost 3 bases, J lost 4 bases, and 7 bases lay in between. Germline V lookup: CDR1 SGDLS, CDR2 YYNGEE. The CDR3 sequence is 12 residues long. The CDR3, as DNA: TGTGCCAGCAGCGGCAACAGCTATGGCTACACCTTC. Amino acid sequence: CASSGNSYGYTF.

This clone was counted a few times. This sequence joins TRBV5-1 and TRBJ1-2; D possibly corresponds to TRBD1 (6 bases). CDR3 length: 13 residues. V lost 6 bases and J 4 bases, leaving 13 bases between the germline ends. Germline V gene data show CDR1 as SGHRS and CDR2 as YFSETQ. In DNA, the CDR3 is TGCGCCAGCACGGGCCCACAGGGCTATGGCTACACCTTC. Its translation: CASTGPQGYGYTF.

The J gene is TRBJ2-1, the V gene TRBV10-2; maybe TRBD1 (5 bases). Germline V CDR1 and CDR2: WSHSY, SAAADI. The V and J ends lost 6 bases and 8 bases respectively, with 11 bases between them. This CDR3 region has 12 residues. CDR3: CASRQGRDEQFF. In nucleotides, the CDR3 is TGCGCCAGCAGGCAGGGTAGGGATGAGCAGTTCTTC.

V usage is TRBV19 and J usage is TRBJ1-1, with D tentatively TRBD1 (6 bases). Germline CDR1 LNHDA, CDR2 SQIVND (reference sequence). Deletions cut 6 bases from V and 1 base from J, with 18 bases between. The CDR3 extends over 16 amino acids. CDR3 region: CASRPTGTKSNTEAFF. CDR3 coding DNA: TGTGCCAGTAGACCGACAGGAACCAAGTCGAACACTGAAGCTTTCTTT.

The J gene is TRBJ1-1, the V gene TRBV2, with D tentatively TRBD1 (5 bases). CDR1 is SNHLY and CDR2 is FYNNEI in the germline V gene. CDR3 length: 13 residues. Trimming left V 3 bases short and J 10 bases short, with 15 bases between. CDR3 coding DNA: TGTGCCAGCAGTGAGGGAGGGGCGGTTTTAGCTTTCTTT. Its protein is CASSEGGAVLAFF.

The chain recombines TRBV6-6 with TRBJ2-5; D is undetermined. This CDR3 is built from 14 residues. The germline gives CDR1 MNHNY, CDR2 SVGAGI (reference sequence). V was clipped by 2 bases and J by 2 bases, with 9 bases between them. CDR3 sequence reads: CASSYPSIQETQYF. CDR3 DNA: TGTGCCAGCAGTTACCCGAGCATACAAGAGACCCAGTACTTC.

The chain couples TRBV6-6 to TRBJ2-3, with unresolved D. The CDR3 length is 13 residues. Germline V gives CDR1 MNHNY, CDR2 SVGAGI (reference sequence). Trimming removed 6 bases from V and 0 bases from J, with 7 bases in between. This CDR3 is CASRTASTDTQYF. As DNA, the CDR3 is TGTGCCAGCAGGACTGCTAGCACAGATACGCAGTATTTT.

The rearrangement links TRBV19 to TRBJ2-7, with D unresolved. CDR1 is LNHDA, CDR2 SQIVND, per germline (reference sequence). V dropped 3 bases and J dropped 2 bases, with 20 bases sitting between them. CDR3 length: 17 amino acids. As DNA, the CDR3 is TGTGCCAGTAGTATGATGGGCACACAGATCCCGGCCTACGAGCAGTACTTC. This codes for CASSMMGTQIPAYEQYF. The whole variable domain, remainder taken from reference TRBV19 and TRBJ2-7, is DGGITQSPKYLFRKEGQNVTLSCEQNLNHDAMYWYRQDPGQGLRLIYYSQIVNDFQKGDIAEGYSVSREKKESFPLTVTSAQKNPTAFYLCASSMMGTQIPAYEQYFGPGTRLTVT.

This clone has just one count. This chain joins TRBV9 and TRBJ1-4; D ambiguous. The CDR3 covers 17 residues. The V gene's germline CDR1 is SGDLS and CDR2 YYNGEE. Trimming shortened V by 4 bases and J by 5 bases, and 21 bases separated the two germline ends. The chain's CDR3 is CASSRGYIKLGNEKLFF. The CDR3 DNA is TGTGCCAGCAGCCGCGGGTATATCAAGCTAGGGAATGAAAAACTGTTTTTT.

CDR3 DNA sequence: TGTGCCAGCAGCTTAGCCGGGGGGCGAACAAACTATGGCTACACCTTC. Amino acids: CASSLAGGRTNYGYTF. This rearrangement joins TRBV7-2 to TRBJ1-2; D perhaps matches TRBD1 (6 bases). The V end lost 0 bases, the J end lost 2 bases, and 13 bases lay between the germline ends. The CDR3 runs to 16 residues. CDR1 and CDR2 from the germline V gene are SGHTA and FQGNSA.

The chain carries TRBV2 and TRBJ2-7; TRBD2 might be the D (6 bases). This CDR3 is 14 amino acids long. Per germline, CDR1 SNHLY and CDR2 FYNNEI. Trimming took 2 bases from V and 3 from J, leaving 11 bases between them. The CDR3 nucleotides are TGTGCCAGCAGTGAACGGCGGGACCTCTACGAGCAGTACTTC. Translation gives CASSERRDLYEQYF.

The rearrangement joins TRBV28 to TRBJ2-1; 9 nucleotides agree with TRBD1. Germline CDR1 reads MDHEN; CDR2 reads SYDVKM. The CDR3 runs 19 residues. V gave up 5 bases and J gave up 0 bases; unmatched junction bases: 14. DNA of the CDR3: TGTGCCAGCAGTCCCTCACAGGGGGCCCGACCCAGCTCCTACAATGAGCAGTTCTTC. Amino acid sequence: CASSPSQGARPSSYNEQFF.

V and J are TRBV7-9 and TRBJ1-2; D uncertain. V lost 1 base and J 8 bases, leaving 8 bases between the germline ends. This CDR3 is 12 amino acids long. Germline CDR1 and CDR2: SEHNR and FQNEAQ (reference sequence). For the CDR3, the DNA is TGTGCCAGCAGCTTAGAGGAGAGGGGCTACACCTTC. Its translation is CASSLEERGYTF.

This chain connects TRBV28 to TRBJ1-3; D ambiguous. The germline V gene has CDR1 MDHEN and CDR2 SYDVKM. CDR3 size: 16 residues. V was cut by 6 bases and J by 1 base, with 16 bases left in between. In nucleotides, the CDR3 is TGTGCCAGCAGCCCCCTGAGGGAAAGGTCTGGAAACACCATATATTTT. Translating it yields CASSPLRERSGNTIYF. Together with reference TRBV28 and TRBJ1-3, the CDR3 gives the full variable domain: DVKVTQSSRYLVKRTGEKVFLECVQDMDHENMFWYRQDPGLGLRLIYFSYDVKMKEKGDIPEGYSVSREKKERFSLILESASTNQTSMYLCASSPLRERSGNTIYFGEGSWLTVV.